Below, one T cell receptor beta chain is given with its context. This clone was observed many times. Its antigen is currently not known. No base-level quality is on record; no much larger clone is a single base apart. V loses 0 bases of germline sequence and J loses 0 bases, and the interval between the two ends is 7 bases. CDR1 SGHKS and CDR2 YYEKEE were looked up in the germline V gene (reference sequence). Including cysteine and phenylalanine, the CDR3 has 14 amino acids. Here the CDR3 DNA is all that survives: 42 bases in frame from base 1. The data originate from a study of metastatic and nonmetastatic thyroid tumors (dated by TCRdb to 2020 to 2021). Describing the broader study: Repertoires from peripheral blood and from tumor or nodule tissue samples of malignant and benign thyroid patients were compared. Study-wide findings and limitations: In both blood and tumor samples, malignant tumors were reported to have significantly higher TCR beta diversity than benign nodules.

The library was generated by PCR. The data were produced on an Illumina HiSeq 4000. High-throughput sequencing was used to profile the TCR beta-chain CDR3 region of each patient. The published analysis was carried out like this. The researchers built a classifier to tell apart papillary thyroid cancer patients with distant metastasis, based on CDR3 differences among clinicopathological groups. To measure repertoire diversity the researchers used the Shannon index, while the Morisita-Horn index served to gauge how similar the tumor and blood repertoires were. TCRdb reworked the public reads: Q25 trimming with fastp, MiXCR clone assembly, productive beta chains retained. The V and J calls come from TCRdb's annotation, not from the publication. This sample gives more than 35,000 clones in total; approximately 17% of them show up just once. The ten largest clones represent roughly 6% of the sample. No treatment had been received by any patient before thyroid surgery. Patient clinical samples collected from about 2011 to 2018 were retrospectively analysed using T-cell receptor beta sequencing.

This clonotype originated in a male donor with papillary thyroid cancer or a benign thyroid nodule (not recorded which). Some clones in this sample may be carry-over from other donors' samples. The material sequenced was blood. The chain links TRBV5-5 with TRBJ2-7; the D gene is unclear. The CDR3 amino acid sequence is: CASSLAGHSYEQYF. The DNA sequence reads TGTGCCAGCAGCTTGGCAGGCCACTCCTACGAGCAGTACTTC.